The entry below gives a single T cell receptor (beta chain) sequence along with its context. Antigen specificity is unknown. Data came from immunoSEQ multiplex PCR; TCRdb stores just in-frame clones and leaves some out. The sample carries some 69,000 clones, about 94% recorded once. The sample comes from a study of cytomegalovirus exposure and HLA in healthy donors. Whole-study context: The use of the same platform for the 130 or so validation repertoires and the 650 to 850 first-cohort repertoires was reported by a later analysis.

The study's findings and limits: The authors listed around 150 TCR beta chains as cytomegalovirus-associated. Most TCR sequences proved rare, with some public TCRs found in many donors.

The CDR3 loop spans 15 amino acids. CDR1 and CDR2 from the germline V gene are SGHTA and FQGNSA. V lost 3 bases to trimming and J lost 1 base, with 12 bases between them. The source is a man in his late teens or twenties in good health and CMV-seropositive. The chain carries TRBV7-2 and TRBJ1-1, with D perhaps TRBD1 (5 bases). Sequencing used PBMCs. The CDR3 nucleotides are TGTGCCAGCAGCTTTTATGACAGTCCGAACACTGAAGCTTTCTTT. It is translated as CASSFYDSPNTEAFF.